Included here is one T cell receptor (beta chain) sequence, with context. These data are taken from a study of blood T cells in healthy people across ages. Looked up from germline, CDR1 is MDHEN and CDR2 is SYDVKM. The CDR3 is 15 residues long. J was trimmed by 6 bases and V by 3 bases; bases with no gene match: 7. Alongside a J-beta primer mix, a sample-barcoded 5' primer served in a second PCR lasting 7 to 11 cycles. MiXCR was run by TCRdb on the 5' RACE reads, yielding one entry per CDR3 protein. Of 1.5 million or so distinct CDR3 sequences in the sample, roughly 40% were seen once. The sequenced sample was blood. The chain is built from TRBV28 and TRBJ1-2; 10 bases agree with TRBD1. The TCR comes from a young woman in good health. In nucleotides, the CDR3 is TGTGCCAGCAGTTTTAGGGAGACAGGGGGCAATGGCTACACCTTC. Protein: CASSFRETGGNGYTF.